Listed below are T cell receptor beta chains from one sample, sequenced in a study of blood T cell repertoires in COVID-19. Sequenced by immunoSEQ multiplex PCR; TCRdb stores in-frame clones only, minus some. The sample shows some 98,000 clones, around 82% of them seen only once. Sequencing used peripheral blood. These receptor sequences come from a man in his 70s with active or convalescent COVID-19. Each CDR3 is given with its conserved first and last residue. A D gene is named only where the DNA matches it firmly. Expanded clones are given a class, and other clones once, few, many or no size at all.

j_call clone_size d_call v_call cdr3_nt cdr3_aa
TRBJ2-3 NA NA TRBV5-4 TGTGCCAGCAGCTTGTCGCAGGGATCAGATACGCAGTATTTT CASSLSQGSDTQYF
TRBJ2-5 NA NA TRBV19 TGTGCCAGTAGTCGGGGGGCCCTTTTGAGGGAGACCCAGTACTTC CASSRGALLRETQYF
TRBJ2-3 NA NA TRBV5-1 TGCGCCAGCAGCTTGGACCTCGGGGATACGCAGTATTTT CASSLDLGDTQYF
TRBJ2-1 NA TRBD2 TRBV6-1 TGTGCCAGCAGTGAAGTGAGCGGGGCCGACAATGAGCAGTTCTTC CASSEVSGADNEQFF
TRBJ2-7 NA NA TRBV20-1 TGCAGTGCCGGGGACTCCTACGAGCAGTACTTC CSAGDSYEQYF
TRBJ2-3 once TRBD1 TRBV27 TGTGCCAGCAGTTTAGCGCGGACAGGGGGCACAGATACGCAGTATTTT CASSLARTGGTDTQYF
TRBJ2-3 few TRBD1 TRBV5-1 TGCGCCAGCAGCCTAGGACAGGGTTGGTCCGATACGCAGTATTTT CASSLGQGWSDTQYF
TRBJ1-3 once TRBD1 TRBV5-1 TGCGCCAGCTCGGCCAGGGGGGATGGAAACACCATATATTTT CASSARGDGNTIYF
TRBJ1-1 NA TRBD1 TRBV3-1/TRBV3-2 TGTGCCAGCAGCCCCTTGACAGGGGGCAACACTGAAGCTTTCTTT CASSPLTGGNTEAFF
TRBJ1-2 NA TRBD1 TRBV18 TGTGCCAGCTCACCCGACAGGGGTTTTGAGGGCTACACCTTC CASSPDRGFEGYTF
TRBJ2-5 once TRBD1 TRBV5-8 TGTGCCAGCAGCCTTTTCAGACAGGGGCGAGACCAAGAGACCCAGTACTTC CASSLFRQGRDQETQYF
TRBJ2-5 NA TRBD1 TRBV9 TGTGCCAGCAGCCACCCCGGGACAGATAAAGAGACCCAGTACTTC CASSHPGTDKETQYF
TRBJ2-3 NA NA TRBV6-5 TGTGCCAGCAGTCTGGGTCGGGATTTGAGGGATACGCAGTATTTT CASSLGRDLRDTQYF
TRBJ2-5 NA NA TRBV5-1 TGCGCCAGCAGCCTAGGACAAGCGCAAGAGACCCAGTACTTC CASSLGQAQETQYF